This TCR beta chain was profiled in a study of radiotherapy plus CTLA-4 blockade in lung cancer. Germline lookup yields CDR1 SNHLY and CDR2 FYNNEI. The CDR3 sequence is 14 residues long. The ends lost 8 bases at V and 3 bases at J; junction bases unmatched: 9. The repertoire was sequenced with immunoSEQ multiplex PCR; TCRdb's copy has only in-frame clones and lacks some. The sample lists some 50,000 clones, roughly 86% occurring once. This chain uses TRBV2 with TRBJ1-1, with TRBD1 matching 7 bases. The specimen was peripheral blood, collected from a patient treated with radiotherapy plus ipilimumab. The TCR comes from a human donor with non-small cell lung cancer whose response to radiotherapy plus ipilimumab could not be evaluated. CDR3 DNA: TGTGCCAGCGAGGGACGGACAGGAGACACTGAAGCTTTCTTT. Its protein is CASEGRTGDTEAFF.